This is a list of T cell receptor beta chains from one sample in a study of blood T cell repertoires in COVID-19. The data were produced by immunoSEQ multiplex PCR, yet TCRdb's version contains in-frame clones alone and is incomplete. The repertoire holds 200,000 to 300,000 clones, with more than 80% as singletons. Sequenced material: peripheral blood. These receptors originate from an elderly woman with COVID-19, enrolled during active disease. The conserved cysteine and the conserved F or W are not part of the CDR3 here. The order of the fields is V gene, J gene, D gene, CDR3 protein. The D gene is left open where the match is weak.

TRBV2	TRBJ1-5	-	ASSVGQPQH
TRBV7-7	TRBJ1-5	TRBD1	ASSFSTGQAISNQPQH
TRBV15	TRBJ2-3	TRBD1	ATSREGTVGADTQY
TRBV4-1	TRBJ1-2	TRBD1	ASSQRWGGEGARGYT
TRBV12-3/TRBV12-4	TRBJ1-1	-	ASSTGYTEAF
TRBV28	TRBJ1-5	-	ASGRDNQPQH
TRBV27	TRBJ1-2	-	ASSLQGNYGYT
TRBV5-1	TRBJ2-2	-	ASKGGSGTGELF
TRBV2	TRBJ1-2	-	ASSRQSYGYT
TRBV4-1	TRBJ2-7	TRBD2	ASSRPGTSAKSLGEQY
TRBV30	TRBJ1-1	TRBD1	AWSVEDRAF
TRBV18	TRBJ2-3	-	ATSEYTDTQY
TRBV7-3	TRBJ2-1	-	ASSLDGRLNNEQF
TRBV9	TRBJ1-3	-	ASSVATGMENTIY
TRBV19	TRBJ2-3	TRBD2	ASSTPGGASDTQY
TRBV5-1	TRBJ2-3	-	ASSARQDTQY
TRBV9	TRBJ2-1	TRBD2	ASSPRLAGGYNEQF
TRBV15	TRBJ1-5	TRBD1	ATSMTGKRYSNQPQH
TRBV7-2	TRBJ2-1	-	ASSLAKRTSEQF
TRBV28	TRBJ2-3	TRBD2	ASRDYSTDTQY
TRBV18	TRBJ1-1	TRBD1	ASSQDRQGARNTEAF
TRBV5-1	TRBJ2-1	TRBD2	ASSPGTSNNEQF
TRBV11-2	TRBJ1-1	-	ASSLPTRVGTEAF
TRBV18	TRBJ1-1	-	ASSPTGGTEAF
TRBV27	TRBJ2-2	TRBD2	ASSPLLAGDTGELF
TRBV6-6	TRBJ1-1	TRBD1	ASSYERGQGNTEAF